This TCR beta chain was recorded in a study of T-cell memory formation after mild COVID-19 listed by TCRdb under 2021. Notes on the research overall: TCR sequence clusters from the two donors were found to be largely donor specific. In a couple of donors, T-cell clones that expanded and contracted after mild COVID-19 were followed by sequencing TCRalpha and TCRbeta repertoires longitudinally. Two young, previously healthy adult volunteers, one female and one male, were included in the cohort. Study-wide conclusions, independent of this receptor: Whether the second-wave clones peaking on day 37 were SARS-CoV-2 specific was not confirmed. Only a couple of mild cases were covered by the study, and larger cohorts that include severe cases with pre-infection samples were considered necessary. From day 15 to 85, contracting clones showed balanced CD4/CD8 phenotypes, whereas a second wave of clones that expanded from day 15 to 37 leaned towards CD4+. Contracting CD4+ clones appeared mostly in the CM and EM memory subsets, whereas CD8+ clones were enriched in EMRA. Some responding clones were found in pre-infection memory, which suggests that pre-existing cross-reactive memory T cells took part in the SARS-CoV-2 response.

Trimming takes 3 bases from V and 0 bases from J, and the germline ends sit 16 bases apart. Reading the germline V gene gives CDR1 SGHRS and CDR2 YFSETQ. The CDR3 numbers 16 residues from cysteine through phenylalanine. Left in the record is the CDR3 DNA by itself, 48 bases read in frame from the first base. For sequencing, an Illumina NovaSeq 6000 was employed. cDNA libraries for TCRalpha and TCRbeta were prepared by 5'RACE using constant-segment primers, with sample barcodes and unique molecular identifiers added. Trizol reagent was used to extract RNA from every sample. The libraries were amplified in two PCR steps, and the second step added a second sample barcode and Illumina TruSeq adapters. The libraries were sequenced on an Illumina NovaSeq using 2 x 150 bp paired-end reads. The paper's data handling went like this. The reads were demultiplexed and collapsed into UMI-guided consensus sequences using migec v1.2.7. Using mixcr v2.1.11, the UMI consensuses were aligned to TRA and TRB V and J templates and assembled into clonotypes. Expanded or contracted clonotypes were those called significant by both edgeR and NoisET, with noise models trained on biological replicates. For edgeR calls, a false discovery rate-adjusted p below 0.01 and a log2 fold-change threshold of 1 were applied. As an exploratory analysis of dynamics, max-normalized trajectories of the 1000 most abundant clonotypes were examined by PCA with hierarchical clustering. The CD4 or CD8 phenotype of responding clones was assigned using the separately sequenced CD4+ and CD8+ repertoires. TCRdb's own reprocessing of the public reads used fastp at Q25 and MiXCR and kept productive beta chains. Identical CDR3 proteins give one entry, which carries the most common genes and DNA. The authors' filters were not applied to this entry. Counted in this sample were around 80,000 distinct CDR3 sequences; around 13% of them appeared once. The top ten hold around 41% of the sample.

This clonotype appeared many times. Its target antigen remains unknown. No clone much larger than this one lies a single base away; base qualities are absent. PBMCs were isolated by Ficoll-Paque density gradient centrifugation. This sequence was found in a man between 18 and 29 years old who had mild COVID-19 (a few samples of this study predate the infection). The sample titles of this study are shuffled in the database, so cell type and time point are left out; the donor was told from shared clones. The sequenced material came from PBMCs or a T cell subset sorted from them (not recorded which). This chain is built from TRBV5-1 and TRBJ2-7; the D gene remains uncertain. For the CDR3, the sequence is CASSSGGPESSYEQYF. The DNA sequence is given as TGCGCCAGCAGCTCCGGTGGGCCAGAGAGCTCCTACGAGCAGTACTTC.